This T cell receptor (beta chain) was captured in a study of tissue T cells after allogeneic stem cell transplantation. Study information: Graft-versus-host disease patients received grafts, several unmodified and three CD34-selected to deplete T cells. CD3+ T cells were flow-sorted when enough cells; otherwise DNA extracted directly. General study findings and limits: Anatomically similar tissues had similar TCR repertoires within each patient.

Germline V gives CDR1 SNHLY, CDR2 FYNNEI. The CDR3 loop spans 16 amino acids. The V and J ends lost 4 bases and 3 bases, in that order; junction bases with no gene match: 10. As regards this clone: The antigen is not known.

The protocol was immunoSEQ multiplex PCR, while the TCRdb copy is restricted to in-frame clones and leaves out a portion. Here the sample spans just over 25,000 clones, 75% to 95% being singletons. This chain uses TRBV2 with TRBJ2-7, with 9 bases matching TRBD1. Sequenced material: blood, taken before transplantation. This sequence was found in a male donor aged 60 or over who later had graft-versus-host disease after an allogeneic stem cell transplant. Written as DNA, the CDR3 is TGTGCCAGCAGTGCCACGGGACAGGGAGGGGTCTACGAGCAGTACTTC. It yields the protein CASSATGQGGVYEQYF.